Presented here are 27 T cell receptor beta chains from one specimen sequenced in a study of cytomegalovirus exposure and HLA in healthy donors. The PCR had 60 Vbeta and 13 Jbeta primers. Here immunoSEQ multiplex PCR was the method, and the copy in TCRdb shows in-frame clones only, minus some. The data show about 120,000 clones, about three quarters seen once. The sample comprised PBMCs. Every receptor here comes from a human donor in good health.

The chain links TRBV10-1 to TRBJ2-1; 12 bases agree with TRBD2. V was pared by 6 bases and J by 8 bases, with 8 bases of the junction left unmatched. The germline gives CDR1 WNHNN, CDR2 SYGVQD (reference sequence). This CDR3 comprises 15 residues. The chain's CDR3 is CASSSGTSGFDEQFF. CDR3 DNA sequence: TGCGCCAGCAGCTCCGGGACTAGCGGGTTCGATGAGCAGTTCTTC.

This chain joins TRBV7-2 and TRBJ2-7; TRBD2 is a possible D gene (5 bases). Trimming pared 0 bases from V and 3 bases from J, leaving 9 bases between. Per germline, CDR1 SGHTA and CDR2 FQGNSA. This CDR3 has 14 residues. This CDR3 is CASSLAGAGYEQYF. CDR3 coding DNA: TGTGCCAGCAGCTTAGCGGGCGCGGGCTACGAGCAGTACTTC. Complete variable domain (other parts from reference TRBV7-2 and TRBJ2-7): GAGVSQSPSNKVTEKGKDVELRCDPISGHTALYWYRQSLGQGLEFLIYFQGNSAPDKSGLPSDRFSAERTGGSVSTLTIQRTQQEDSAVYLCASSLAGAGYEQYFGPGTRLTVT.

CDR3 protein: CASSLVAGVIDTQYF. The CDR3 DNA sequence: TGTGCCAGCAGCTTAGTAGCGGGGGTAATAGATACGCAGTATTTT. The chain carries TRBV7-9 and TRBJ2-3, with TRBD2 matching 9 bases. From germline, CDR1 is SEHNR and CDR2 FQNEAQ (reference sequence). CDR3 size: 15 residues. J was trimmed by 5 bases and V by 1 base; bases with no gene match: 4. Drawing the rest from reference TRBV7-9 and TRBJ2-3, the complete variable domain is DTGVSQNPRHKITKRGQNVTFRCDPISEHNRLYWYRQTLGQGPEFLTYFQNEAQLEKSRLLSDRFSAERPKGSFSTLEIQRTEQGDSAMYLCASSLVAGVIDTQYFGPGTRLTVL.

The chain has TRBV27 and TRBJ1-4, with D perhaps matching TRBD1 (5 bases). V was trimmed by 1 base and J by 2 bases, leaving 20 bases between them. Germline loops: CDR1 MNHEY, CDR2 SMNVEV (reference sequence). This CDR3 is 19 amino acids long. The CDR3 protein is CASSLFPGRGIGTNEKLFF. The CDR3 DNA is TGTGCCAGCAGTTTATTCCCGGGCCGGGGGATAGGGACTAATGAAAAACTGTTTTTT.

The chain joins TRBV29-1 to TRBJ2-3, with 8 bases lining up with TRBD2. The germline V gene encodes CDR1 SQVTM and CDR2 ANQGSEA. The CDR3 sequence is 13 residues long. V shed 7 bases and J 2 bases; nucleotides not matched to a gene: 5. CDR3 sequence (DNA): TGCAGCGCGGGACTAGTTCTCACAGATACGCAGTATTTT. Encoded protein: CSAGLVLTDTQYF.

The chain couples TRBV28 to TRBJ2-7; 10 bases are shared with TRBD2. The CDR3 extends over 15 amino acids. The trim removed 5 bases at V and 6 bases at J, leaving 10 bases unmatched. CDR1 and CDR2 from the germline V gene are MDHEN and SYDVKM. CDR3 loop: CASSSGRDSTCEQYF. The DNA of the CDR3 is TGTGCCAGCAGTAGCGGGAGGGACTCTACCTGCGAGCAGTACTTC.

This clone was seen many times. The chain carries TRBV4-2 and TRBJ2-6; D is ambiguous. The CDR3 has 16 amino acids. Between the trimmed V and J ends, which lost 0 bases and 3 bases, there was a span of 9 bases. The V gene's germline CDR1 is LGHNA and CDR2 YNFKEQ. Written as DNA, the CDR3 is TGTGCCAGCAGCCAAGATCCCGGAGATGGGGCCAACGTCCTGACTTTC. Residues: CASSQDPGDGANVLTF.

The rearrangement uses TRBV25-1 and TRBJ2-7; 7 nucleotides agree with TRBD1. The germline CDR1 and CDR2 sequences are MGHDK and SYGVNS. With 5 bases clipped from V and 5 bases from J, the junction kept 9 bases outside the gene matches. The CDR3 covers 14 residues. CDR3 sequence (DNA): TGTGCCAGCAGTCCCCGACAGGGATGGAACGAGCAGTACTTC. This sequence encodes CASSPRQGWNEQYF.

This chain connects TRBV29-1 to TRBJ2-5, with D maybe TRBD1 (6 bases). Trimming stripped 3 bases from V and 3 bases from J, with 17 bases between. Per the germline V gene, CDR1 is SQVTM and CDR2 is ANQGSEA. The CDR3 is 15 amino acids. CDR3 protein: CSVETGASLKETQYF. CDR3 DNA: TGCAGCGTTGAGACAGGAGCCTCGCTTAAAGAGACCCAGTACTTC.

CDR3 loop: CASSYRAAAGYTF. CDR3 DNA sequence: TGTGCCAGCAGTTATAGAGCTGCGGCTGGCTACACCTTC. V usage is TRBV6-6 and J usage is TRBJ1-2; D unclear. Germline CDR1 reads MNHNY; CDR2 reads SVGAGI (reference sequence). With 3 bases removed from V and 7 bases from J, the gap between germline ends came to 12 bases. The CDR3 runs to 13 residues.

The chain joins TRBV11-3 to TRBJ2-5; D unclear. Germline assignment: CDR1 SGHNT and CDR2 YENEEA. The V end was cut by 4 bases, the J end by 4 bases, with 16 bases between. This CDR3 has 15 residues. The CDR3 region has the DNA TGTGCCAGCAGCTCCCAACACGACTCCCCAGAGACCCAGTACTTC. Translation gives CASSSQHDSPETQYF.

The CDR3 region has the DNA TGTGCCAGCAGCGTGATCGGGACTACCTTTAACAATGAGCAGTTCTTC. Translation: CASSVIGTTFNNEQFF. The chain carries TRBV7-9 and TRBJ2-1; 7 bases fit TRBD2. The CDR3 runs 16 residues. Looked up from germline, CDR1 is SEHNR and CDR2 is FQNEAQ (reference sequence). V lost 5 bases, J lost 5 bases, and 12 bases stayed unmatched.

On this clone itself: An end of the junction does not agree with germline; a read error may underlie this. Other DNA sequences in this sample translate to the same CDR3. The chain is built from TRBV9 and TRBJ2-3, with D perhaps matching TRBD1 (6 bases). This CDR3 is 15 amino acids long. CDR1 SGDLS and CDR2 YYNGEE come from the germline V gene. CDR3 coding DNA: TGTGCCAGCAGCGTCTCCTTACAGGGCACGGATACGCAGTATTTT. Translating it yields CASSVSLQGTDTQYF.

This rearrangement joins TRBV19 to TRBJ2-7; 8 bases line up with TRBD2. V was clipped by 4 bases and J by 4 bases; unmatched bases: 3. Per germline, CDR1 LNHDA and CDR2 SQIVND (reference sequence). The length of the CDR3 is 13 residues. The CDR3 sequence: CASSTSGSYEQYF. CDR3 DNA sequence: TGTGCCAGTAGTACTAGCGGGTCTTACGAGCAGTACTTC.

The chain has TRBV4-1 and TRBJ1-1; D uncertain. Germline-derived CDR1 and CDR2 are MGHRA and YSYEKL. The CDR3 is 13 residues long. Trimming took 4 bases from V and 6 from J, leaving 12 bases between them. CDR3 bases: TGCGCCAGCAGCCTAAAGGGAGGCCCTGAAGCTTTCTTT. It specifies CASSLKGGPEAFF.

The chain joins TRBV5-1 to TRBJ1-5; the D gene is possibly TRBD1 (5 bases). The CDR3 extends over 15 amino acids. The V end lost 0 bases, the J end lost 0 bases, and 7 bases lay between the germline ends. The germline gives CDR1 SGHRS, CDR2 YFSETQ. CDR3 nucleotides: TGCGCCAGCAGCTTGGCAGGGTATAGCAATCAGCCCCAGCATTTT. Amino acid sequence: CASSLAGYSNQPQHF. The complete variable domain, with remaining parts taken from reference TRBV5-1 and TRBJ1-5, reads KAGVTQTPRYLIKTRGQQVTLSCSPISGHRSVSWYQQTPGQGLQFLFEYFSETQRNKGNFPGRFSGRQFSNSRSEMNVSTLELGDSALYLCASSLAGYSNQPQHFGDGTRLSIL.

This clone was counted between two and nine times. This chain links TRBV4-2 with TRBJ2-7, with 9 bases lining up with TRBD2. The CDR3 is 19 amino acids. CDR1 LGHNA and CDR2 YNFKEQ come from the germline V gene. After removal of 5 bases from V and 0 bases from J, the junction contained 17 bases not matched to a gene. Here the CDR3 reads CASSALSGGPNTPSYEQYF. As DNA, the CDR3 is TGTGCCAGCAGCGCGCTTAGCGGGGGCCCAAATACGCCCTCCTACGAGCAGTACTTC.

This clone was found once. CDR3 DNA: TGTGCCAGCAGCCCGAGACAGAATGAAAAACTGTTTTTT. This translates into CASSPRQNEKLFF. The chain joins TRBV14 to TRBJ1-4, with D tentatively TRBD1 (5 bases). CDR1 is SGHDN and CDR2 is FVKESK in the germline V gene. V gave up 4 bases and J gave up 5 bases, with 8 bases separating them. This CDR3 is built from 13 residues.

The CDR3 sequence is CASSPGQGASLEQYF. In DNA form, the CDR3 reads TGTGCCAGCAGCCCCGGACAGGGGGCCTCCCTCGAGCAGTACTTC. The chain is built from TRBV28 and TRBJ2-5; 11 bases align to TRBD1. The J call may not be correct, given that the DNA end is closer to TRBJ2-7. CDR1 and CDR2 (germline): MDHEN, SYDVKM. CDR3 length: 15 residues.

In this sample, this clone turned up a few times. The CDR3 here is CASSVSSDTQYF. As DNA, the CDR3 is TGTGCCAGCAGTGTATCCTCAGATACGCAGTATTTT. The chain links TRBV28 to TRBJ2-3; D is undetermined. The germline V gene encodes CDR1 MDHEN and CDR2 SYDVKM. V was shortened by 5 bases and J by 4 bases, with 7 bases between the two germline ends. This CDR3 has 12 residues.

V usage is TRBV28 and J usage is TRBJ1-4; 8 bases agree with TRBD1. The germline gives CDR1 MDHEN, CDR2 SYDVKM. Germline trimming cut 6 bases from V and 7 bases from J; bases unmatched to any gene: 10. This CDR3 contains 15 residues. The CDR3 DNA reads TGTGCCAGCAGCATCGGACAGGGAAGTTTTGAAAAACTGTTTTTT. This translates into CASSIGQGSFEKLFF.

The J gene is TRBJ1-4, the V gene TRBV9; D unresolved. The ends were cut back, 4 bases at V and 10 bases at J, with 14 bases in the middle. The CDR3 totals 13 residues. Per germline, CDR1 SGDLS and CDR2 YYNGEE. CDR3 DNA: TGTGCCAGCAGCCCTTTCACCGGAGGAAAACTGTTTTTT. Protein sequence: CASSPFTGGKLFF.

This clone was observed a few times. CDR3 DNA sequence: TGTGCCAGTAGTTTTCGGCAGGGCATCGAGCAGTACTTC. It is translated as CASSFRQGIEQYF. The gene calls are TRBV19 and TRBJ2-7; D possibly corresponds to TRBD1 (5 bases). Looked up from germline, CDR1 is LNHDA and CDR2 is SQIVND (reference sequence). Trimming stripped 5 bases from V and 6 bases from J, with 14 bases between. The length of the CDR3 is 13 residues. Full variable domain (outside the CDR3, taken from reference TRBV19 and TRBJ2-7): DGGITQSPKYLFRKEGQNVTLSCEQNLNHDAMYWYRQDPGQGLRLIYYSQIVNDFQKGDIAEGYSVSREKKESFPLTVTSAQKNPTAFYLCASSFRQGIEQYFGPGTRLTVT.

The sample holds a few counts of this clone. Different DNA sequences within this sample yield the same CDR3. V and J are TRBV6-6 and TRBJ2-7; D remains ambiguous. Germline-derived CDR1 and CDR2 are MNHNY and SVGAGI (reference sequence). This CDR3 spans 13 amino acids. V shed 0 bases and J shed 0 bases, with 3 bases lying between them. The CDR3 sequence is CASSYSASYEQYF. Here the CDR3 DNA reads TGTGCCAGCAGTTACTCGGCCTCCTACGAGCAGTACTTC.

This clone was counted once. The rearrangement uses TRBV13 and TRBJ2-7; 8 positions agree with TRBD2. Germline-derived CDR1 and CDR2 are PRHDT and FYEKMQ (reference sequence). The CDR3 has 13 amino acids. J gave up 6 bases and V 3 bases, and 4 bases lay outside the gene matches. This chain's CDR3 is CASSFGGGREQYF. The CDR3 DNA is TGTGCCAGCAGCTTCGGGGGGGGGCGCGAGCAGTACTTC.

The rearrangement uses TRBV4-2 and TRBJ2-5, with 11 bases fitting TRBD2. There are 16 residues in the CDR3. The V gene end was trimmed by 4 bases and the J gene end by 2 bases; junction bases not matched to a gene: 6. Germline V gene sequence: CDR1 LGHNA, CDR2 YNFKEQ. CDR3 sequence: CASSPKGLAEQETQYF. The CDR3 nucleotides are TGTGCCAGCAGCCCAAAGGGACTAGCGGAGCAAGAGACCCAGTACTTC.

This clone was observed a single time. The chain links TRBV7-6 to TRBJ1-3, with a possible D match to TRBD1 (6 bases). This CDR3 has 16 residues. V was trimmed by 4 bases and J by 4 bases, leaving 17 bases between them. The V gene's germline CDR1 is SGHVS and CDR2 FNYEAQ. This CDR3 is CASSSEAGAGGNTIYF. DNA of the CDR3: TGTGCCAGCAGCTCCGAGGCGGGGGCCGGAGGAAACACCATATATTTT.